This T cell receptor beta chain appears in the sequencing data of a study of OX40 agonist ivuxolimab in advanced cancers. Study-wide points: Expanded clones belonging to CD8+ T cells outnumbered, on average, those of CD4+.

As concerns this clone: As yet, its antigen is unknown.

CDR1 and CDR2 (germline): MNHEY, SMNVEV (reference sequence). There are 16 residues in the CDR3. Between the trimmed V and J ends, which lost 2 bases and 10 bases, there was a span of 18 bases. Only in-frame clones appear in the TCRdb table, and some are missing; sequencing was by immunoSEQ multiplex PCR. This sample carries approximately 70,000 clones, roughly 80% of them seen once, and the ten largest clones take roughly 7.9%. Sequences were derived from CD4+ or CD8+ T cells sorted from blood, sampled in a trial of the OX40 agonist ivuxolimab. This sequence originates from an adult with an advanced solid tumor such as melanoma, head and neck, liver or kidney cancer. V gene TRBV27 combines with J gene TRBJ1-6; tentatively, D is TRBD1 (5 bases). The CDR3 coding sequence is TGTGCCAGCAGTTTAGAGTCCCGGGGGAGTAGGTCACCCCTCCACTTT. This sequence encodes CASSLESRGSRSPLHF.